This TCR beta chain was identified in a study of response to subunit inactivated influenza vaccine. A word on this clonotype: Antigen specificity is unknown.

The V gene lost 1 base and the J gene lost 6 bases, with 16 bases spanning the gap. Germline V gene lookup returns CDR1 DFQATT and CDR2 SNEGSKA (reference sequence). The length of the CDR3 is 15 residues. TCRdb reprocessed the RT-PCR reads with MiXCR, giving one entry per CDR3 protein. The sample contains about 800,000 distinct CDR3 sequences, approximately 22% of which appear only once. Findings and caveats of the study: It was the authors' suggestion that each seasonal influenza vaccination recruits few new T cells.

The rearrangement links TRBV20-1 to TRBJ2-1; D uncertain. The source was PBMCs from blood, collected 4 to 6 days after vaccination. The clonotype comes from a man aged 50 to 60 who received an inactivated influenza vaccine. The CDR3 DNA follows: TGCAGTGCTAGAGGGTTAGGGCTATACGTCAATGAGCAGTTCTTC. It translates to CSARGLGLYVNEQFF.